This T cell receptor (beta chain) is drawn from a study of cytomegalovirus exposure and HLA in healthy donors. Germline CDR1 MNHEY, CDR2 SVGAGI. The CDR3 loop spans 15 amino acids. The junction had 11 bases not matched to a gene; V was cut back by 6 bases and J by 4 bases. Study-level points and caveats: A missense DCLRE1C variant was associated with V- and J-gene trimming of TCR beta chains in a later analysis, and an independent cohort replicated the association.

The PCR contained 60 Vbeta and 13 Jbeta primers. The assay was immunoSEQ multiplex PCR, and TCRdb's table has in-frame clones only and misses some. The sample shows fewer than 250,000 clones, 76% of them seen only once. Remarks on this clone: Its antigen is undetermined.

The sequence was collected from a man aged 18 to 30 in good health and CMV-seronegative. The chain combines TRBV6-5 with TRBJ1-2; TRBD1 agrees at 7 bases. Input material: PBMCs. CDR3 sequence reads: CASSPRVQGGYGYTF. In DNA, the CDR3 is TGTGCCAGCAGCCCCCGGGTCCAGGGGGGCTATGGCTACACCTTC.